The clone carrying this T cell receptor (beta chain) has only a few counts. Antigen unknown. Germline V gene data show CDR1 as ENHRY and CDR2 as SYGVKD. V gave up 8 bases and J gave up 1 base; unmatched junction bases: 5. The CDR3 spans 14 residues. Libraries were prepared by immunoSEQ multiplex PCR; TCRdb keeps only in-frame clonotypes and omits some of them. The table has about 40,000 clones, approximately 86% seen once. This sample is part of a study of T cells in localized non-small cell lung cancer. Regarding the study as a whole: Turning up in adjacent lung were a median approximately 58 of the top 100 tumor clones. Multi-region tumor sequencing was not done, so intratumor heterogeneity could not be excluded. Uninvolved adjacent lung, not tumor, had the highest T cell clonality. Overall survival was longer when the density of T cells in the blood was higher.

The sample in question was peripheral blood, obtained before any cancer treatment. This chain joins TRBV10-3 and TRBJ1-1, with 9 nucleotides matching TRBD1. The receptor was derived from a man aged 18 to 50 with stage I lung adenocarcinoma. The CDR3 here is CAIRDREANTEAFF. In nucleotides, the CDR3 is TGTGCCATCCGGGACAGGGAGGCGAACACTGAAGCTTTCTTT.